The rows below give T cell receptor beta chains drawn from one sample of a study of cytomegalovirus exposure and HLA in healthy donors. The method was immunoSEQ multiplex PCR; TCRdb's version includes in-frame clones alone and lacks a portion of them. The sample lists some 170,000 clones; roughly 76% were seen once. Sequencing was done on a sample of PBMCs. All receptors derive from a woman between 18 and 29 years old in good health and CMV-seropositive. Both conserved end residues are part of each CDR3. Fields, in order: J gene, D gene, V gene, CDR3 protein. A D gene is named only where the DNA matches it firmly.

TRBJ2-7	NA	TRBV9	CASSVEGLLGGEQYF
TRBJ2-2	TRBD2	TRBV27	CASSLVPPGLAGEYNTGELFF
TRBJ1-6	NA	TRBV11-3	CASSLRENSPLHF
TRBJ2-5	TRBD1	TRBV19	CASSLIGQGQETQYF
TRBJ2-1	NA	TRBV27	CASSPDGGPVFYNEQFF
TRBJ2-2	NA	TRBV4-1	CASSQAQETGELFF
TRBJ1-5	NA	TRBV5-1	CASSLVPGNQPQHF
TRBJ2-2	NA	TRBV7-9	CASSSPRRDTGELFF
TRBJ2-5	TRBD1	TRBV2	CASSQTGAEETQYF
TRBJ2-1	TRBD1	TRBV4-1	CASSLGRGLPNNEQFF
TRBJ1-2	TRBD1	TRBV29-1	CSVEGRGRNYGYTF
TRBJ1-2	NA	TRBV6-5	CASSYSHDISYGYTF
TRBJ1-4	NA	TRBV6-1	CASSLGQGGEKLFF
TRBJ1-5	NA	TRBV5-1	CASSPTAGVNQPQHF
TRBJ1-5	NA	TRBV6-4	CASSWASNQPQHF
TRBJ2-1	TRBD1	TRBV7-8	CASSLGAGGYYNEQFF
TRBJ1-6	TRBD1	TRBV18	CASSPTGQGSSPLHF
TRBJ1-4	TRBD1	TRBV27	CASSSLRGRSEKLFF
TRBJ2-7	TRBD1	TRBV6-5	CASAGQGGAYEQYF
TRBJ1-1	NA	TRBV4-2	CASSHLDGEAFF
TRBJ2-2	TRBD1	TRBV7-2	CASSFSAGTANTGELFF
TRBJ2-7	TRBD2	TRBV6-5	CASTPGGSYEQYF
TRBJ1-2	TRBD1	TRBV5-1	CASSFPGGALDGYTF
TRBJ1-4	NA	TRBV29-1	CSVVFGVNGGTNEKLFF
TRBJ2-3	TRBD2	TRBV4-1	CASSQALVGLVGYDTQYF
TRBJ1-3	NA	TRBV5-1	CASSFSTGSGNTIYF
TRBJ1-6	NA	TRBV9	CASSPRARDISPLHF
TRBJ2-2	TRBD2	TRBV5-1	CASSLALGTSSANTGELFF
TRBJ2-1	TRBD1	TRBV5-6	CASRSKHRDRVKFYEQFF
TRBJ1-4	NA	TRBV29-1	CSVGGTGRWGEKLFF
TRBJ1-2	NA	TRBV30	CAWSVHNYGYTF
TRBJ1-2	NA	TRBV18	CASSPGAYGYTF
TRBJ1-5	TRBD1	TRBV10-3	CATQGQSTNQPQHF
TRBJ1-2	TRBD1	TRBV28	CASRPYRTGFYGYTF
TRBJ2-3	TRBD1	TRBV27	CASNPTGASDTQYF
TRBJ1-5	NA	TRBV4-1	CASSQEGAGLNQPQHF
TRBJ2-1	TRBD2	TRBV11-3	CASSLELAGAVGEQFF
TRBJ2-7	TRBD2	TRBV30	CAWGLAGYEQYF
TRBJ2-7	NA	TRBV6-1	CASSGLNDGAYEQYF
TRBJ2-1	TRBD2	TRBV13	CASSEKRGGTEQFF
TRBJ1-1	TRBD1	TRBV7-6	CASKGLTGFGEAFF
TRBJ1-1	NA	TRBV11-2	CASSLEGAGEAFF
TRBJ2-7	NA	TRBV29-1	CSVTSDYEQYF
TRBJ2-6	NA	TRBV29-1	CSVEDNGVNGANVLTF
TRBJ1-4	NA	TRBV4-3	CASSQDSSGASPNYEKLFF
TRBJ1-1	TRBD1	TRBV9	CASSVGPQGGTEAFF
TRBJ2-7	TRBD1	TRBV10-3	CAISLRVTGDLLEQYF
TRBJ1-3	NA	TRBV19	CASNPLRTSGNTIYF
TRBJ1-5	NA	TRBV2	CASRSFFSNQPQHF
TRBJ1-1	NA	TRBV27	CASRHGRGDPNTEAFF
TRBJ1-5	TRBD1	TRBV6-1	CASSEQGAGQPQHF